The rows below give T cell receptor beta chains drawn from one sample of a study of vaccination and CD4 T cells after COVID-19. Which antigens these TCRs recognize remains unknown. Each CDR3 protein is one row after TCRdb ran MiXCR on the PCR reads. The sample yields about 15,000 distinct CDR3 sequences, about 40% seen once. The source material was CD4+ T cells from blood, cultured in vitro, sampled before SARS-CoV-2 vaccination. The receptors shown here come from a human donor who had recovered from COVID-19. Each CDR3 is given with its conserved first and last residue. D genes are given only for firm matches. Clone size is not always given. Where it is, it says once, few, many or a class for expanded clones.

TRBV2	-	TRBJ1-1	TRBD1	CASSLYDRGDTEAFF	TGTGCCAGCAGCCTCTACGACAGGGGTGACACTGAAGCTTTCTTT
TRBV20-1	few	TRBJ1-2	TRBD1	CSARGTRQGYGYTF	TGCAGTGCTAGAGGGACGAGACAGGGCTATGGCTACACCTTC
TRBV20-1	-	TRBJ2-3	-	CSAPPGASTDTQYF	TGCAGTGCTCCCCCGGGAGCTAGCACAGATACGCAGTATTTT
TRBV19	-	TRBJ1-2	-	CASTSFGTPEEGYTF	TGTGCCAGTACTTCATTCGGGACTCCTGAAGAAGGCTACACCTTC
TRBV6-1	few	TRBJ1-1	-	CASSYDPGRGAFF	TGTGCCAGCAGCTATGATCCGGGACGGGGGGCTTTCTTT
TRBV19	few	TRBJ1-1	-	CASSRADTEAFF	TGTGCCAGTAGTAGAGCGGACACTGAAGCTTTCTTT
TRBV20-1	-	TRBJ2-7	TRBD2	CSAPNMQRESEQYF	TGCAGTGCTCCAAACATGCAGCGGGAGTCCGAGCAGTACTTC
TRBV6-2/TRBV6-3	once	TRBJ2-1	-	CASSLGLETYNEQFF	TGTGCCAGCAGCCTCGGTCTAGAGACCTACAATGAGCAGTTCTTC
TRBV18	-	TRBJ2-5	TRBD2	CASSPTSGGATETQYF	TGTGCCAGCTCACCGACTAGCGGGGGGGCCACAGAGACCCAGTACTTC
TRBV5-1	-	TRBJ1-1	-	CASSLAVGFEAFF	TGCGCCAGCAGCTTGGCCGTAGGGTTTGAAGCTTTCTTT
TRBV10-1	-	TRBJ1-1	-	CASSIDRNTEAFF	TGCGCCAGCAGTATAGACAGAAACACTGAAGCTTTCTTT
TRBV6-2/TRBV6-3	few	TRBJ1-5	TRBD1	CASRKTGGAGQPQHF	TGTGCCAGCAGGAAAACAGGGGGCGCGGGACAGCCCCAGCATTTT
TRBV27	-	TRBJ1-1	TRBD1	CASSFFAGGNTEAFF	TGTGCCAGCAGTTTTTTTGCAGGGGGGAACACTGAAGCTTTCTTT
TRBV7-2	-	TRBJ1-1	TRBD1	CASELSTGGPREAFF	TGTGCCAGCGAACTCTCAACAGGGGGCCCGCGTGAAGCTTTCTTT
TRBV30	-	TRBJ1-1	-	CAWSGGLRTEAFF	TGTGCCTGGAGTGGGGGACTGCGCACTGAAGCTTTCTTT